The 22 T cell receptor beta chains presented below share a single source sample, sequenced in a study of T cell repertoires in cytomegalovirus infection. One entry per CDR3 protein, called by TCRdb with MiXCR from the reads. The table has around 800,000 distinct CDR3 sequences, over 25% seen once; the top ten hold 9.5% to 15%. For these TCRs, the target antigens are not known. Sequences were derived from cultured CD8+ T cells from PBMCs, sampled from culture after CMV antigen stimulation. The source of these receptors is a human donor in good health (CMV status not recorded). Some clones in this sample may be carry-over from other donors' samples.

A few counts support this clonotype. This chain links TRBV20-1 with TRBJ1-1; D uncertain. V was clipped by 0 bases and J by 0 bases, with 5 bases between them. The CDR3 is 13 amino acids. Germline CDR1 DFQATT, CDR2 SNEGSKA (reference sequence). CDR3: CSARETLNTEAFF. The CDR3 DNA follows: TGCAGTGCTAGAGAGACCTTGAACACTGAAGCTTTCTTT.

Turning to this clonotype: A much larger clone lies one base from this, so it may be a read error. The V call is TRBV6-1, the J call TRBJ2-2; tentatively, D is TRBD1 or TRBD2 (5 bases each). Germline CDR1 reads MNHNS; CDR2 reads SASEGT. Trimming removed 0 bases at V and 3 bases at J, with 20 bases between. CDR3 length: 19 residues. In DNA, the CDR3 is TGTGCCAGCAGTGAAGCCTCACAAATCTGGTGGGGGTACACCGGGGAGCTGTTTTTT. The encoded protein is CASSEASQIWWGYTGELFF.

The sample holds a few counts of this clonotype. The V call is TRBV5-4, the J call TRBJ1-1; no firm D call. The germline gives CDR1 SGHNT, CDR2 YYREEE (reference sequence). Trimming cost V 0 bases and J 6 bases, with 9 bases left between them. The length of the CDR3 is 13 residues. In nucleotides, the CDR3 is TGTGCCAGCAGCTTGGTCTCCGGCCCTGAAGCTTTCTTT. Translation gives CASSLVSGPEAFF.

This clonotype has only a few counts. V and J are TRBV6-5 and TRBJ2-1; D not resolved. There are 14 residues in the CDR3. Trimming shortened V by 2 bases and J by 5 bases, and 10 bases separated the two germline ends. The V gene's germline CDR1 is MNHEY and CDR2 SVGAGI. The CDR3 is CASSYDKDDNEQFF. CDR3 bases: TGTGCCAGCAGTTACGACAAGGACGACAATGAGCAGTTCTTC.

This clonotype showed up just a few times. Mismatch with germline at one junction end may stem from a read error. The V call is TRBV7-7, the J call TRBJ2-2, with D tentatively TRBD1 or TRBD2 (5 bases each). This CDR3 contains 16 residues. Germline loops: CDR1 SSHAT, CDR2 FNYEAQ (reference sequence). As DNA, the CDR3 is TGTGCTAGCAGCTTAGAAACCGGGGACCTCACCGGGGAGCTGTTTTTT. Its protein product is CASSLETGDLTGELFF.

This clonotype was recorded a few times. The chain couples TRBV15 to TRBJ2-7; 7 bases match TRBD1. CDR1 LNHNV and CDR2 YYDKDF come from the germline V gene (reference sequence). V shed 8 bases, J shed 3 bases, and the junction held 4 bases outside the gene matches. This CDR3 spans 12 amino acids. Here the CDR3 reads CATSPGGYEQYV. Written as DNA, the CDR3 is TGTGCCACCTCCCCAGGGGGCTACGAGCAGTACGTC.

J is TRBJ1-1 and V is TRBV19, with TRBD1 identical over 11 bases. From germline, CDR1 is LNHDA and CDR2 SQIVND (reference sequence). Trimming at V came to 3 bases and at J to 5 bases, leaving 5 bases not matched to a gene. The CDR3 loop spans 15 amino acids. The CDR3 protein is CASSMGDRGSTEAFF. CDR3 DNA: TGTGCCAGTAGTATGGGGGACAGGGGGAGTACTGAAGCTTTCTTT.

As to this clonotype: A much larger clonotype is one base distant, so this may be a read error. The chain carries TRBV12-3 or TRBV12-4 and TRBJ2-1, with TRBD1 matching over 7 bases. The CDR3 is 16 residues long. The CDR3 DNA is TGTGCCAACAGTTTTCCCCTGACAGGGTTGGGCAATGAGCAGTTCTTC. Its translation is CANSFPLTGLGNEQFF.

This clonotype was observed once. It is likely a read error, because the conserved phenylalanine at the end of the CDR3 is missing. This sequence joins TRBV19 and TRBJ2-3, with D tentatively TRBD1 (5 bases). Germline V gives CDR1 LNHDA, CDR2 SQIVND (reference sequence). V was cut by 1 base and J by 3 bases, with 8 bases left in between. This CDR3 comprises 14 residues. The CDR3 here is CASSIGGPTDTQYL. The CDR3 DNA reads TGTGCCAGTAGTATAGGGGGCCCAACAGATACGCAGTATTTG.

The rearrangement links TRBV12-5 to TRBJ1-5; no clear D. This CDR3 comprises 14 residues. In germline, CDR1 is LGHNT, CDR2 FRNRAP. Between the trimmed V and J ends, which lost 0 bases and 6 bases, there was a span of 9 bases. The CDR3 region has the DNA TGTGCTAGTGGTTTGGTAGGTGGGTCTCAGCCCCAGCATTTT. This sequence encodes CASGLVGGSQPQHF.

The V and J genes are TRBV19 and TRBJ1-3, with 8 bases lining up with TRBD1. The CDR3 sequence is 16 residues long. V shed 9 bases, J shed 0 bases, and the junction held 10 bases outside the gene matches. The germline gives CDR1 LNHDA, CDR2 SQIVND (reference sequence). The CDR3 region has the DNA TGTGCCAGCAGCCACAGGGGGTCTTACTCTGGAAACACCATATATTTT. Translating it yields CASSHRGSYSGNTIYF.

In its sample, this clonotype was seen once. The chain couples TRBV24-1 to TRBJ2-2; 7 positions match TRBD1. The ends lost 7 bases at V and 0 bases at J; junction bases unmatched: 1. Germline V CDR1 and CDR2: KGHDR, SFDVKD. The CDR3 loop spans 14 amino acids. CDR3 coding DNA: TGTGCCACCAGGGGACAGTCGAACACCGGGGAGCTGTTTTTT. Translated, it gives CATRGQSNTGELFF.

This clonotype was seen at least ten times. As DNA, the CDR3 is TGTGCCAGCAGCCCAGGGAGGGAACAGTTCTTC. This sequence encodes CASSPGREQFF. The chain employs TRBV7-8 and TRBJ2-1, with 7 nucleotides matching TRBD2. CDR1 and CDR2 from the germline V gene are SGHVS and FQNEAQ. The V and J ends lost 5 bases and 13 bases, in that order; junction bases with no gene match: 5. This CDR3 spans 11 amino acids. Filled out from reference TRBV7-8 and TRBJ2-1, the complete variable domain reads GAGVSQSPRYKVAKRGQDVALRCDPISGHVSLFWYQQALGQGPEFLTYFQNEAQLDKSGLPSDRFFAERPEGSVSTLKIQRTQQEDSAVYLCASSPGREQFFGPGTRLTVL.

The J gene is TRBJ1-2, the V gene TRBV6-5; tentative D call: TRBD1 (5 bases). CDR1 is MNHEY, CDR2 SVGAGI, per germline. The V and J ends lost 5 bases and 1 base respectively, with 11 bases between them. The CDR3 spans 14 residues. In nucleotides, the CDR3 is TGTGCCAGCAGTACGGGGCCTCTTAACTATGGCTACACCTTC. This encodes CASSTGPLNYGYTF.

This chain uses TRBV6-6 with TRBJ2-7; D uncertain. The CDR3 runs to 14 residues. V was cut by 7 bases and J by 3 bases, with 16 bases left in between. Germline V gene data show CDR1 as MNHNY and CDR2 as SVGAGI (reference sequence). Here the CDR3 reads CASKPTVAGYEQYF. The CDR3 DNA sequence: TGTGCCAGCAAACCCACAGTCGCAGGCTACGAGCAGTACTTC.

This clonotype was counted many times. V is TRBV7-9 and J is TRBJ1-2, with 9 bases lining up with TRBD1. J lost 7 bases, V lost 1 base, and 7 bases had no gene match. The CDR3 sequence is 15 residues long. Germline V gene data show CDR1 as SEHNR and CDR2 as FQNEAQ (reference sequence). The CDR3 bases are TGTGCCAGCAGCTTAGACAGTGACAGGGGGTCTGGCTACACCTTC. Translation gives CASSLDSDRGSGYTF.

The J gene is TRBJ1-1, the V gene TRBV6-1, with D possibly matching TRBD1 (5 bases). Trimming removed 8 bases at V and 0 bases at J, with 13 bases between. The CDR3 consists of 14 residues. Germline lookup yields CDR1 MNHNS and CDR2 SASEGT. This CDR3 reads CASHPTVLNTEAFF. Written as DNA, the CDR3 is TGTGCCAGCCACCCGACAGTTTTGAACACTGAAGCTTTCTTT.

There are many counts of this clonotype. V is TRBV7-9 and J is TRBJ2-2; D unclear. This CDR3 comprises 12 residues. CDR1 SEHNR and CDR2 FQNEAQ come from the germline V gene (reference sequence). Trimming took off 4 bases at V and 14 bases at J, with 14 bases between the two ends. CDR3 DNA: TGTGCCAGCAGCTCCGGATCTGGCGAACTGTTTTTT. Translation gives CASSSGSGELFF.

V and J are TRBV12-3 or TRBV12-4 and TRBJ2-5; TRBD1 matches 10 bases. This CDR3 has 15 residues. Germline trimming cut 5 bases from V and 4 bases from J; bases unmatched to any gene: 7. The CDR3 is CASSLGTGVSETQYF. The CDR3 coding sequence is TGTGCCAGCAGTCTTGGGACAGGGGTTTCAGAGACCCAGTACTTC.

This chain uses TRBV10-3 with TRBJ2-1; tentatively, D is TRBD2 (6 bases). Germline CDR1 and CDR2: ENHRY and SYGVKD. Trimming took off 6 bases at V and 8 bases at J, with 14 bases between the two ends. The CDR3 is 13 residues long. CDR3 residues: CAIRVREDHEQFF. In DNA, the CDR3 is TGTGCCATCAGAGTCAGGGAGGACCATGAGCAGTTCTTC.

This clonotype appeared a single time. The chain links TRBV6-2 or TRBV6-3 to TRBJ1-5; D ambiguous. Trimming pared 5 bases from V and 11 bases from J, leaving 16 bases between. Germline V CDR1 and CDR2: MNHEY, SVGEGT. This CDR3 contains 13 residues. The CDR3 region is CASSRHPDGSQHF. In nucleotides, the CDR3 is TGTGCCAGCAGTCGCCACCCGGATGGGTCCCAGCATTTT.

In its sample, this clonotype was seen many times. This chain links TRBV7-2 with TRBJ2-5; 9 nucleotides match TRBD2. This CDR3 spans 16 amino acids. Trimming removed 1 base from V and 3 bases from J; junction bases left unmatched: 6. Germline CDR1 is SGHTA and CDR2 is FQGNSA. In DNA, the CDR3 is TGTGCCAGCAGCTTAGTCCCGAGACTAGCGGAAGAGACCCAGTACTTC. This gives the protein CASSLVPRLAEETQYF.